A single sample is the source of the 27 T cell receptor beta chains below, sequenced in a study of OX40 agonist ivuxolimab in advanced cancers. The data were produced by immunoSEQ multiplex PCR, yet TCRdb's version contains in-frame clones alone and is incomplete. The sample consists of some 50,000 clones, approximately 90% of them appearing once. The sequences come from CD4+ or CD8+ T cells sorted from blood, collected in a trial of the OX40 agonist ivuxolimab. The receptors stem from an adult with an advanced solid tumor such as melanoma, head and neck, liver or kidney cancer.

The rearrangement uses TRBV5-6 and TRBJ2-7; no reliable D call. V lost 2 bases and J 3 bases, leaving 9 bases between the germline ends. The CDR3 is 13 residues long. Germline CDR1 reads SGHDT; CDR2 reads YYEEEE. CDR3 amino acids: CASSFVGYYEQYF. CDR3 nucleotide sequence: TGTGCCAGCAGCTTCGTAGGTTACTACGAGCAGTACTTC.

This chain connects TRBV6-5 to TRBJ1-2; 7 bases fit TRBD1. Germline V gene lookup returns CDR1 MNHEY and CDR2 SVGAGI. The CDR3 length is 13 residues. With 5 bases clipped from V and 7 bases from J, the junction kept 7 bases outside the gene matches. In DNA form, the CDR3 reads TGTGCCAGCAGTATTGACAGGGAGGGTGGCTACACCTTC. It encodes CASSIDREGGYTF.

This rearrangement joins TRBV7-9 to TRBJ2-7; D is ambiguous. The CDR3 consists of 14 residues. The V and J ends lost 1 base and 1 base respectively, with 8 bases between them. Germline lookup yields CDR1 SEHNR and CDR2 FQNEAQ (reference sequence). The CDR3 region is CASSLEGRSYEQYF. The CDR3 DNA follows: TGTGCCAGCAGCTTAGAGGGCCGGTCCTACGAGCAGTACTTC.

This clone was seen just once. The chain's CDR3 is CASRTGTGPYGYTF. The CDR3 bases are TGTGCCAGCAGGACCGGGACAGGGCCCTATGGCTACACCTTC. The gene calls are TRBV28 and TRBJ1-2, with 9 bases lining up with TRBD1. The CDR3 spans 14 residues. The junction had 6 bases not matched to a gene; V was cut back by 6 bases and J by 4 bases. The germline CDR1 and CDR2 sequences are MDHEN and SYDVKM.

This clone was counted a single time. The chain has TRBV4-1 and TRBJ1-2; a possible D gene is TRBD1 (5 bases). There are 16 residues in the CDR3. Germline values: CDR1 MGHRA, CDR2 YSYEKL. V was clipped by 4 bases and J by 6 bases, with 21 bases between them. The chain's CDR3 is CASSLGLGVDIHGYTF. CDR3 DNA: TGCGCCAGCAGCCTAGGGTTGGGGGTTGATATTCATGGCTACACCTTC.

The rearrangement joins TRBV28 to TRBJ2-1; possible D gene TRBD2, 5 bases. Germline lookup yields CDR1 MDHEN and CDR2 SYDVKM. CDR3 length: 15 amino acids. Trimming cost V 6 bases and J 1 base, with 13 bases left between them. The DNA of the CDR3 is TGTGCCAGCAGCTCAAGACCGGGGTCCTACAATGAGCAGTTCTTC. Its protein is CASSSRPGSYNEQFF.

The chain is built from TRBV2 and TRBJ1-5; 8 bases are a match to TRBD1. V lost 4 bases and J lost 8; bases outside the gene matches: 4. The CDR3 is 13 residues long. Per germline, CDR1 SNHLY and CDR2 FYNNEI. This CDR3 reads CASSGQGWEPQHF. For the CDR3, the DNA is TGTGCCAGCAGTGGACAGGGGTGGGAGCCCCAGCATTTT.

This sequence joins TRBV7-8 and TRBJ1-1; D uncertain. This CDR3 is built from 13 residues. The V end lost 0 bases, the J end lost 1 base, and 3 bases lay between the germline ends. Germline V CDR1 and CDR2: SGHVS, FQNEAQ. CDR3 protein: CASSLAWNTEAFF. In DNA form, the CDR3 reads TGTGCCAGCAGCTTAGCCTGGAACACTGAAGCTTTCTTT.

This sequence joins TRBV19 and TRBJ1-5, with D possibly being TRBD1 (6 bases). Germline CDR1 LNHDA, CDR2 SQIVND (reference sequence). V lost 3 bases to trimming and J lost 4 bases, with 10 bases between them. This CDR3 is built from 14 residues. The CDR3 coding sequence is TGTGCCAGTAGTATCTGGGACAATAATCAGCCCCAGCATTTT. It specifies CASSIWDNNQPQHF.

This clone was counted once. The chain links TRBV10-2 to TRBJ2-7, with 8 bases that match TRBD1. V gave up 6 bases and J gave up 2 bases; unmatched junction bases: 6. Germline CDR1 WSHSY, CDR2 SAAADI. This CDR3 region has 14 residues. CDR3 amino acids: CASRPQGAPYEQYF. DNA for the CDR3: TGCGCCAGCAGACCCCAGGGGGCCCCCTACGAGCAGTACTTC.

This sequence joins TRBV6-5 and TRBJ2-2; tentatively, D is TRBD2 (6 bases). Germline CDR1 reads MNHEY; CDR2 reads SVGAGI. The CDR3 is 15 amino acids. Trimming left V 5 bases short and J 7 bases short, with 17 bases between. In DNA, the CDR3 is TGTGCCAGCAGTCCTCCCCGAAGCGGGCTCGGGGAGCTGTTTTTT. Translation: CASSPPRSGLGELFF.

This chain uses TRBV6-6 with TRBJ2-5; no clear D gene. The V gene's germline CDR1 is MNHNY and CDR2 SVGAGI (reference sequence). Deletions cut 6 bases from V and 7 bases from J, with 12 bases between. The CDR3 is made up of 12 amino acids. The CDR3 region has the DNA TGTGCCAGCAGACAAGAGACGGGGACCCAGTACTTC. Protein product: CASRQETGTQYF.

The chain employs TRBV7-8 and TRBJ1-2; D not certain. The CDR3 contains 12 residues. Germline loops: CDR1 SGHVS, CDR2 FQNEAQ. V was clipped by 7 bases and J by 8 bases, with 14 bases between them. The CDR3 region is CASMSGAEGYTF. CDR3 DNA: TGTGCCAGCATGTCAGGCGCAGAAGGCTACACCTTC. Using reference TRBV7-8 and TRBJ1-2 for the parts outside the CDR3, the full variable domain is GAGVSQSPRYKVAKRGQDVALRCDPISGHVSLFWYQQALGQGPEFLTYFQNEAQLDKSGLPSDRFFAERPEGSVSTLKIQRTQQEDSAVYLCASMSGAEGYTFGSGTRLTVV.

The chain has TRBV30 and TRBJ2-7; the match to TRBD1 covers 7 bases. V was pared by 2 bases and J by 5 bases, with 12 bases of the junction left unmatched. Germline CDR1 GTSNPN, CDR2 SVGIG (reference sequence). CDR3 size: 15 residues. CDR3 sequence (DNA): TGTGCCTGGAGTTTAAGACAGGGAAGTTCCGACGAGCAGTACTTC. Protein product: CAWSLRQGSSDEQYF.

The genes are TRBV7-8 and TRBJ2-3; TRBD2 agrees at 8 bases. The CDR3 is made up of 15 amino acids. Losses at the gene ends were 2 bases for V and 3 bases for J; bases not matched to a gene: 4. CDR1 is SGHVS, CDR2 FQNEAQ, per germline. CDR3 DNA sequence: TGTGCCAGCAGCTTATCGGCGGGAGGAACAGATACGCAGTATTTT. It codes for CASSLSAGGTDTQYF.

The genes are TRBV9 and TRBJ1-1, with no clear D. Trimming took off 0 bases at V and 6 bases at J, with 3 bases between the two ends. From germline, CDR1 is SGDLS and CDR2 YYNGEE. This CDR3 comprises 11 residues. The CDR3 is CASSVGSEAFF. The CDR3 DNA sequence: TGTGCCAGCAGCGTAGGTTCTGAAGCTTTCTTT.

The CDR3 is CASSLGGLYNEQFF. Written as DNA, the CDR3 is TGTGCCAGCAGTTTAGGGGGACTCTACAATGAGCAGTTCTTC. V is TRBV27 and J is TRBJ2-1, with D maybe TRBD2 (6 bases). CDR3 length: 14 amino acids. Trimming left V 2 bases short and J 3 bases short, with 8 bases between. Germline assignment: CDR1 MNHEY and CDR2 SMNVEV (reference sequence).

V gene TRBV10-3 combines with J gene TRBJ1-1; D is undetermined. Germline CDR1 reads ENHRY; CDR2 reads SYGVKD. V shed 6 bases and J shed 0 bases, with 8 bases lying between them. There are 13 residues in the CDR3. This chain's CDR3 is CAIREIMNTEAFF. Written as DNA, the CDR3 is TGTGCCATCAGGGAGATTATGAACACTGAAGCTTTCTTT.

This rearrangement joins TRBV2 to TRBJ2-2; TRBD1 agrees at 9 bases. The CDR3 is made up of 17 amino acids. Germline CDR1 and CDR2: SNHLY and FYNNEI. The junction had 12 bases not matched to a gene; V was cut back by 8 bases and J by 2 bases. CDR3 DNA: TGTGCCAGCCCTGAAGGGGGGACAGGGCTAAACACCGGGGAGCTGTTTTTT. Its translation: CASPEGGTGLNTGELFF.

This sequence joins TRBV27 and TRBJ2-7; 9 positions match TRBD2. The germline V gene has CDR1 MNHEY and CDR2 SMNVEV (reference sequence). Germline trimming cut 3 bases from V and 4 bases from J; bases unmatched to any gene: 7. The CDR3 runs to 15 residues. The CDR3 loop is CASSFGRGGGYEQYF. CDR3 nucleotides: TGTGCCAGCAGTTTCGGGCGGGGGGGCGGTTACGAGCAGTACTTC.

This chain joins TRBV14 and TRBJ1-5; D may be TRBD1 (5 bases). Germline CDR1 is SGHDN and CDR2 is FVKESK. There are 16 residues in the CDR3. With 4 bases removed from V and 4 bases from J, the gap between germline ends came to 17 bases. The CDR3 sequence is CASSLTSGLVNQPQHF. The CDR3 DNA follows: TGTGCCAGCAGCCTCACTTCAGGGTTGGTAAATCAGCCCCAGCATTTT.

The chain uses TRBV9 and TRBJ2-1, with D possibly being TRBD1 (6 bases). V gave up 4 bases and J gave up 6 bases, with 17 bases separating them. Germline values: CDR1 SGDLS, CDR2 YYNGEE. This CDR3 spans 15 amino acids. For the CDR3, the DNA is TGTGCCAGCAGCCCCAGGACCTCACAGGGCAATGAGCAGTTCTTC. It translates to CASSPRTSQGNEQFF.

In this sample, this clone turned up once. This chain joins TRBV19 and TRBJ1-5, with TRBD1 as a possible D gene (5 bases). The length of the CDR3 is 16 residues. CDR1 is LNHDA, CDR2 SQIVND, per germline (reference sequence). V lost 7 bases, J lost 5 bases, and 21 bases lay in between. CDR3 in amino acids: CASTRPEARGYQPQHF. The CDR3 coding sequence is TGTGCCAGTACCCGGCCCGAAGCGAGGGGATATCAGCCCCAGCATTTT.

This chain links TRBV11-2 with TRBJ2-1; D gene ambiguous. CDR3 length equals 14 residues. Germline values: CDR1 SGHAT, CDR2 FQNNGV. V lost 0 bases to trimming and J lost 8 bases, with 11 bases between them. This CDR3 is CASSLDWSFDEQFF. The CDR3 nucleotides read TGTGCCAGCAGCTTAGATTGGAGTTTCGATGAGCAGTTCTTC.

The rearrangement joins TRBV30 to TRBJ1-3, with 9 bases identical to TRBD1. From germline, CDR1 is GTSNPN and CDR2 SVGIG (reference sequence). The CDR3 consists of 17 residues. V lost 1 base and J lost 4; bases outside the gene matches: 11. The CDR3 is CAWSEGWTGAKGNTIYF. CDR3 nucleotides: TGTGCCTGGAGTGAGGGTTGGACAGGGGCTAAGGGAAACACCATATATTTT.

The chain is built from TRBV5-5 and TRBJ1-4; no definite D call. Between the trimmed V and J ends, which lost 4 bases and 14 bases, there was a span of 15 bases. This CDR3 has 12 residues. From germline, CDR1 is SGHKS and CDR2 YYEKEE (reference sequence). The CDR3 region is CASSLTDGQLFF. Here the CDR3 DNA reads TGTGCCAGCAGCCTTACAGATGGTCAGCTGTTTTTT.

V usage is TRBV19 and J usage is TRBJ2-7; D is ambiguous. The CDR3 extends over 13 amino acids. The germline V and J ends were trimmed by 5 bases and 4 bases, with 12 bases remaining between them. Germline CDR1 and CDR2: LNHDA and SQIVND (reference sequence). The CDR3 DNA sequence: TGTGCCAGTAGTCTAAAAGACGGGTACGAGCAGTACTTC. Translated: CASSLKDGYEQYF.